This TCR beta chain was observed in a study of blood T cells in healthy people across ages. Study context: With template switching, about one barcoded beta molecule was captured per two T cells.

Remarks on this clonotype: Its antigen is unidentified.

It was with a sample-barcoded 5' primer and a J-beta primer mix that a second PCR of roughly 6 to 11 cycles was run. TCRdb recomputed calls from the 5' RACE reads with MiXCR, one row per CDR3 protein. The sample has around 900,000 distinct CDR3 sequences; roughly 51% are singletons. Healthy Russian Caucasian donors spanned ages about 6 to 100 years. Broader study findings: Long-lived donors exceeded aged donors in naive CD4+ cells and diversity. Naive T cell percentage showed a strong correlation with TCR beta diversity.

V dropped 4 bases and J dropped 0 bases, with 14 bases sitting between them. Per germline, CDR1 SGHNT and CDR2 YYREEE (reference sequence). CDR3 length equals 15 residues. The chain joins TRBV5-4 to TRBJ2-7; D perhaps matches TRBD1 (5 bases). The receptor's source is a woman aged 60-70 years in good health. The specimen sequenced was blood. The CDR3 DNA reads TGTGCCAGCAGCGGGGCCCCCCTGTTCTCCTACGAGCAGTACTTC. Translation: CASSGAPLFSYEQYF.